Following are 32 T cell receptor beta chains from one sample sequenced in a study of blood T cells in healthy people across ages. A sample-barcoded 5' primer and a J-beta primer mix were used in a second PCR of roughly 6 to 11 cycles. TCRdb independently ran MiXCR on the 5' RACE reads; one entry per CDR3 protein. The sample carries 550,000 to 600,000 distinct CDR3 sequences, 25% to 30% recorded once. Sequencing was performed on blood. All receptors derive from a woman between 65 and 79 years old in good health.

The chain joins TRBV12-3 or TRBV12-4 to TRBJ2-7; TRBD2 might be the D (5 bases). The CDR3 has 13 residues. The ends were cut back, 3 bases at V and 5 bases at J, with 11 bases in the middle. CDR3 nucleotide sequence: TGTGCCAGCAGTTTTAGAGGGATCGACGAGCAGTACTTC. Translated: CASSFRGIDEQYF.

J is TRBJ2-1 and V is TRBV7-2; no reliable D call. The CDR3 contains 14 residues. Germline V CDR1 and CDR2: SGHTA, FQGNSA. Trimming removed 7 bases at V and 7 bases at J, with 17 bases between. The CDR3 bases are TGTGCCAGCAATCTAGGGCCAACGAGGAATGAGCAGTTCTTC. Translation gives CASNLGPTRNEQFF.

The V call is TRBV12-3 or TRBV12-4, the J call TRBJ1-2; TRBD1 matches 10 bases. V was pared by 5 bases and J by 6 bases, with 9 bases of the junction left unmatched. CDR3 length equals 15 residues. The CDR3 reads CASSTGGQGLDGYTF. The CDR3 nucleotides are TGTGCCAGCAGTACGGGGGGACAGGGGTTGGATGGCTACACCTTC.

Turning to this clonotype: A read error may be the cause here, since a much bigger clone is one base away. The chain uses TRBV6-4 and TRBJ2-6, with 7 bases fitting TRBD1. Germline V CDR1 and CDR2: MRHNA, SNTAGT. There are 16 residues in the CDR3. CDR3 nucleotide sequence: TGTGCCAGCAGTGGACAGGGTTACTCTGGGGCCAACGTCCCGACTTTC. Protein sequence: CASSGQGYSGANVPTF.

The V call is TRBV28, the J call TRBJ2-7; 11 positions match TRBD1. The CDR3 covers 18 residues. Germline loops: CDR1 MDHEN, CDR2 SYDVKM. J gave up 0 bases and V 6 bases, and 13 bases lay outside the gene matches. CDR3 in DNA: TGTGCCAGCAGGTCTCCTCCGGGACAGGGGGGGAGCTCCTACGAGCAGTACTTC. Its protein is CASRSPPGQGGSSYEQYF.

This clonotype appeared many times. This chain uses TRBV5-1 with TRBJ2-5; 7 bases are shared with TRBD1. The junction had 5 bases not matched to a gene; V was cut back by 5 bases and J by 1 base. The CDR3 has 14 amino acids. Germline V CDR1 and CDR2: SGHRS, YFSETQ. CDR3 sequence (DNA): TGCGCCAGCAGGCTACAGGGGAGCCAAGAGACCCAGTACTTC. This sequence encodes CASRLQGSQETQYF.

This clonotype was seen a handful of times. The chain has TRBV5-1 and TRBJ1-5, with 7 bases matching TRBD1. V shed 5 bases and J 4 bases; nucleotides not matched to a gene: 6. CDR1 SGHRS and CDR2 YFSETQ come from the germline V gene. This CDR3 spans 14 amino acids. The CDR3 nucleotides read TGCGCCAGCAGACCAGACAGGGAGAATCAGCCCCAGCATTTT. It specifies CASRPDRENQPQHF.

There are many counts of this clonotype. V is TRBV3-1 and J is TRBJ2-1; D may be TRBD1 (5 bases). Per germline, CDR1 LGHDT and CDR2 YNNKEL (reference sequence). This CDR3 comprises 15 residues. The V and J ends lost 4 bases and 1 base respectively, with 11 bases between them. CDR3 nucleotide sequence: TGTGCCAGCAGCCCCGACAGACTTTCCTACAATGAGCAGTTCTTC. It translates to CASSPDRLSYNEQFF.

This clonotype was recorded many times. This chain joins TRBV10-3 and TRBJ2-5, with TRBD1 as a possible D gene (6 bases). The germline gives CDR1 ENHRY, CDR2 SYGVKD. Trimming cost V 4 bases and J 1 base, with 13 bases left between them. This CDR3 is 15 amino acids long. CDR3 in DNA: TGTGCCATCAGTGGACCCGGACAGTTCCAAGAGACCCAGTACTTC. Protein product: CAISGPGQFQETQYF.

This chain connects TRBV12-3 or TRBV12-4 to TRBJ1-2; 7 nucleotides line up with TRBD1. This CDR3 spans 13 amino acids. V lost 5 bases to trimming and J lost 8 bases; unmatched junction nucleotides: 8. CDR3 amino acids: CASSLRDSQGYTF. As DNA, the CDR3 is TGTGCCAGCAGTCTACGGGACAGCCAAGGCTACACCTTC.

This clonotype was seen a few times. V and J are TRBV25-1 and TRBJ1-4, with D possibly being TRBD1 (5 bases). Germline V gives CDR1 MGHDK, CDR2 SYGVNS. Trimming left V 4 bases short and J 5 bases short, with 11 bases between. The CDR3 contains 14 residues. The CDR3: CASSAGRINEKLFF. The CDR3 DNA is TGTGCCAGCAGTGCGGGACGGATAAATGAAAAACTGTTTTTT.

This clonotype was picked up a small number of times. V is TRBV24-1 and J is TRBJ2-3; D ambiguous. CDR3 size: 12 residues. The germline CDR1 and CDR2 sequences are KGHDR and SFDVKD. Between the trimmed V and J ends, which lost 5 bases and 2 bases, there was a span of 4 bases. The CDR3 nucleotides read TGTGCCACCAGTGTCCTCACAGATACGCAGTATTTT. Protein product: CATSVLTDTQYF.

About this clonotype: Germline is not matched at one junction end, which may reflect a read error. The J gene is TRBJ2-5, the V gene TRBV7-2; D not certain. This CDR3 is built from 14 residues. Germline CDR1 reads SGHTA; CDR2 reads FQGNSA. CDR3 region: CACSVGYFQETQYF. The CDR3 nucleotides read TGTGCCTGCAGCGTAGGATACTTCCAAGAGACCCAGTACTTC.

The chain employs TRBV4-1 and TRBJ2-1; 11 positions match TRBD2. The germline V gene encodes CDR1 MGHRA and CDR2 YSYEKL. Unmatched junction bases numbered 8, after V lost 4 bases and J lost 6 bases. The CDR3 runs 16 residues. This CDR3 reads CASSPPTSGGPNEQFF. For the CDR3, the DNA is TGCGCCAGCAGCCCCCCAACTAGCGGGGGACCCAATGAGCAGTTCTTC.

This clonotype showed up just a few times. V and J are TRBV7-3 and TRBJ2-6; tentative D call: TRBD1 (5 bases). CDR3 length equals 16 residues. Germline assignment: CDR1 SGHTA and CDR2 FQGTGA. Trimming removed 7 bases from V and 1 base from J, with 14 bases in between. This CDR3 reads CASTANAGSGANVLTF. CDR3 nucleotides: TGTGCCAGCACTGCAAACGCAGGGTCTGGGGCCAACGTCCTGACTTTC.

As for this clonotype: One junction end disagrees with the germline gene, perhaps due to a read error. The rearrangement joins TRBV6-2 or TRBV6-3 to TRBJ2-5, with D tentatively TRBD2 (6 bases). This CDR3 is 13 amino acids long. The germline V gene has CDR1 MNHEY and CDR2 SVGEGT. This CDR3 reads CASTRAGLKTQNF. The CDR3 region has the DNA TGTGCCAGCACCAGGGCGGGGTTAAAGACCCAGAACTTC.

The chain carries TRBV9 and TRBJ2-1; the D gene is possibly TRBD2 (6 bases). This CDR3 is built from 15 residues. Germline CDR1 is SGDLS and CDR2 is YYNGEE. V was shortened by 4 bases and J by 2 bases, with 13 bases between the two germline ends. CDR3 bases: TGTGCCAGCAGCCCCCGATTAGCGGCCTACAATGAGCAGTTCTTC. This sequence encodes CASSPRLAAYNEQFF. Full variable domain (rest looked up from reference TRBV9 and TRBJ2-1): DSGVTQTPKHLITATGQRVTLRCSPRSGDLSVYWYQQSLDQGLQFLIQYYNGEERAKGNILERFSAQQFPDLHSELNLSSLELGDSALYFCASSPRLAAYNEQFFGPGTRLTVL.

V gene TRBV20-1 combines with J gene TRBJ2-5; 9 positions agree with TRBD2. The junction had 5 bases not matched to a gene; V was cut back by 5 bases and J by 1 base. This CDR3 comprises 14 residues. Looked up from germline, CDR1 is DFQATT and CDR2 is SNEGSKA (reference sequence). CDR3 coding DNA: TGCAGTGCTGCCCTAGCGGGGATCCAAGAGACCCAGTACTTC. Protein product: CSAALAGIQETQYF.

This chain links TRBV7-2 with TRBJ1-3; TRBD1 agrees at 10 bases. The CDR3 runs 16 residues. J gave up 2 bases and V 2 bases, and 3 bases lay outside the gene matches. Germline V gene sequence: CDR1 SGHTA, CDR2 FQGNSA. CDR3 DNA: TGTGCCAGCAGCTTATCCGGGACAGGGGCTGGAAACACCATATATTTT. Its protein product is CASSLSGTGAGNTIYF.

This clonotype occurred a few times. This chain uses TRBV19 with TRBJ1-1, with a possible D match to TRBD1 (6 bases). Germline CDR1 reads LNHDA; CDR2 reads SQIVND (reference sequence). V was clipped by 4 bases and J by 5 bases, with 14 bases between them. The CDR3 spans 14 residues. The CDR3 loop reads CASSKTGLATEAFF. CDR3 in DNA: TGTGCCAGTAGTAAGACAGGATTGGCGACTGAAGCTTTCTTT.

In this sample, this clonotype turned up a few times. The V call is TRBV7-2, the J call TRBJ2-6; possibly TRBD1 or TRBD2 for D (5 bases each). The germline gives CDR1 SGHTA, CDR2 FQGNSA. V was clipped by 6 bases and J by 2 bases, with 11 bases between them. The CDR3 contains 15 residues. The CDR3 DNA reads as TGTGCCAGCAGACCAGGGAGTACTGGGGCCAACGTCCTGACTTTC. Translation gives CASRPGSTGANVLTF.

The chain employs TRBV10-3 and TRBJ1-2, with 7 bases fitting TRBD1. The CDR3 contains 14 residues. Germline trimming cut 6 bases from V and 0 bases from J; bases unmatched to any gene: 4. Looked up from germline, CDR1 is ENHRY and CDR2 is SYGVKD. The CDR3 region is CAIRLGQPNYGYTF. For the CDR3, the DNA is TGTGCCATCAGATTGGGACAGCCTAACTATGGCTACACCTTC.

This clonotype was observed a few times. This clone may be a read error of a much larger clone one base away. The genes are TRBV29-1 and TRBJ1-4, with D perhaps matching TRBD1 (5 bases). This CDR3 has 12 residues. V lost 6 bases, J lost 4 bases, and 9 bases lay in between. Germline V CDR1 and CDR2: SQVTM, ANQGSEA. CDR3 bases: TGCAGCGTCGGGACCAGTAATGAAAAACTGTTTTTT. This gives the protein CSVGTSNEKLFF.

Only a few counts were recorded for this clonotype. The V gene is TRBV11-2, the J gene TRBJ2-5; 10 positions match TRBD2. The J call could be wrong; TRBJ2-7 is a better fit for the DNA end. The CDR3 loop spans 15 amino acids. Germline lookup yields CDR1 SGHAT and CDR2 FQNNGV. CDR3 region: CASSFSRTSGYEQYF. DNA for the CDR3: TGTGCCAGCAGCTTTTCGCGGACTAGCGGTTACGAGCAGTACTTC.

About this clonotype itself: A much larger clone lies one base from this, so it may be a read error. The chain couples TRBV7-3 to TRBJ2-1; possibly TRBD2 for D (5 bases). Germline CDR1 reads SGHTA; CDR2 reads FQGTGA. Trimming shortened V by 1 base and J by 2 bases, and 12 bases separated the two germline ends. This CDR3 is 16 amino acids long. The CDR3 DNA sequence: TGTGCCAGCAGCTTAATTGCTGGCGGGCCCTACAATGAGCAGTTCTTC. As protein: CASSLIAGGPYNEQFF.

V usage is TRBV6-5 and J usage is TRBJ2-3; D not resolved. V was trimmed by 2 bases and J by 4 bases, leaving 7 bases between them. The CDR3 consists of 13 residues. Germline V CDR1 and CDR2: MNHEY, SVGAGI. CDR3: CASSYQGSDTQYF. Here the CDR3 DNA reads TGTGCCAGCAGTTACCAAGGGTCAGATACGCAGTATTTT.

Many counts were recorded for this clonotype. CDR3 in DNA: TGTGCCAGCAGTTTAGGGACAGTTAACTATGGCTACACCTTC. It is translated as CASSLGTVNYGYTF. The chain has TRBV12-3 or TRBV12-4 and TRBJ1-2; maybe TRBD1 (6 bases). The CDR3 has 14 residues. The ends were cut back, 1 base at V and 1 base at J, with 7 bases in the middle.

Only a few counts were recorded for this clonotype. The V and J genes are TRBV6-6 and TRBJ1-2; 7 bases are a match to TRBD1. This CDR3 has 16 residues. The germline V gene encodes CDR1 MNHNY and CDR2 SVGAGI (reference sequence). J gave up 0 bases and V 0 bases, and 4 bases lay outside the gene matches. This CDR3 reads CASSYSGQLANYGYTF. CDR3 nucleotides: TGTGCCAGCAGTTACTCGGGACAGTTAGCTAACTATGGCTACACCTTC.

This clonotype was observed a few times. The V gene is TRBV20-1, the J gene TRBJ1-4; D gene ambiguous. The V end was cut by 6 bases, the J end by 5 bases, with 13 bases between. The CDR3 is made up of 13 amino acids. Germline CDR1 reads DFQATT; CDR2 reads SNEGSKA (reference sequence). In DNA form, the CDR3 reads TGCAGTGCCAAAGACGGCACGAATGAAAAACTGTTTTTT. Its translation is CSAKDGTNEKLFF.

V usage is TRBV20-1 and J usage is TRBJ2-5; 13 bases agree with TRBD2. Trimming took 6 bases from V and 2 from J; bases not matched to a gene: 6. This CDR3 is 15 amino acids long. The germline CDR1 and CDR2 sequences are DFQATT and SNEGSKA (reference sequence). In DNA, the CDR3 is TGCAGTGCAATCGGACTAGCGGGGGTACAAGAGACCCAGTACTTC. Its protein product is CSAIGLAGVQETQYF.

A note on this clonotype: One end of the junction is discordant with germline, which a read error may explain. The chain recombines TRBV4-2 with TRBJ2-2; 7 nucleotides line up with TRBD2. The CDR3 runs 17 residues. The V gene's germline CDR1 is LGHNA and CDR2 YNFKEQ. CDR3 in DNA: TGTGCCAGCGGCCAAGATCGGGGGACTACGAACACCGGGGAGCTGTTTTTT. Residues: CASGQDRGTTNTGELFF.

This clonotype was observed a few times. It may be a read error: a sequence one base away is much more abundant. This sequence joins TRBV29-1 and TRBJ1-2; tentative D call: TRBD1 (5 bases). Germline CDR1 SQVTM, CDR2 ANQGSEA. The CDR3 covers 13 residues. The DNA of the CDR3 is TGCAACGTTGTTTATTCCGGGGCCCGTGGCTACACCTTC. Translated, it gives CNVVYSGARGYTF. The full variable domain, in which reference TRBV29-1 and TRBJ1-2 provide the parts outside the CDR3, is SAVISQKPSRDICQRGTSLTIQCQVDSQVTMMFWYRQQPGQSLTLIATANQGSEATYESGFVIDKFPISRPNLTFSTLTVSNMSPEDSSIYLCNVVYSGARGYTFGSGTRLTVV.